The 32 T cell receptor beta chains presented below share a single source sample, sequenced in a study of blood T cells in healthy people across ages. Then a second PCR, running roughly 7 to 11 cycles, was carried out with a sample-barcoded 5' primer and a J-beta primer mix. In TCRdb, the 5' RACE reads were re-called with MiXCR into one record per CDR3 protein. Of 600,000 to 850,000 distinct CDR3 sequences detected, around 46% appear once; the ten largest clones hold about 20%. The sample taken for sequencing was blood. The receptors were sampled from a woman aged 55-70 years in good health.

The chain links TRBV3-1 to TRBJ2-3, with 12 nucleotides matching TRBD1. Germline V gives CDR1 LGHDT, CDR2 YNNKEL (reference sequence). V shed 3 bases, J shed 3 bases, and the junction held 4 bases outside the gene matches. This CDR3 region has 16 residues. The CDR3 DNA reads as TGTGCCAGCAGCCACTGGGACAGGGGGCGTACAGATACGCAGTATTTT. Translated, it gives CASSHWDRGRTDTQYF.

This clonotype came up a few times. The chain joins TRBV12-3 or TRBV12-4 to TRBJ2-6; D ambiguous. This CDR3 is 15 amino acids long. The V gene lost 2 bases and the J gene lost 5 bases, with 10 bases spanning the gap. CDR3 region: CASSLMAARANVLTF. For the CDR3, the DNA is TGTGCCAGCAGTTTAATGGCAGCCAGGGCCAACGTCCTGACTTTC.

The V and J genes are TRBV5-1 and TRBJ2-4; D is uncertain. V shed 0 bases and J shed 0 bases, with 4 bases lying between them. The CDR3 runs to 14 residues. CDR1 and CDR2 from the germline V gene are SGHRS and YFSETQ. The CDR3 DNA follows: TGCGCCAGCAGCTTGGACTCAGCCAAAAACATTCAGTACTTC. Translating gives CASSLDSAKNIQYF.

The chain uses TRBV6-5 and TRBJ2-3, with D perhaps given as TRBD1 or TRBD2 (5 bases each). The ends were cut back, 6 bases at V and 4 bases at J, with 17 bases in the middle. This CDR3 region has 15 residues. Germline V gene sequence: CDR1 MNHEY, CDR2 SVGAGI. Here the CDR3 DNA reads TGTGCCAGCAGCCTACAGGTGACTACGCCAGATACGCAGTATTTT. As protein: CASSLQVTTPDTQYF.

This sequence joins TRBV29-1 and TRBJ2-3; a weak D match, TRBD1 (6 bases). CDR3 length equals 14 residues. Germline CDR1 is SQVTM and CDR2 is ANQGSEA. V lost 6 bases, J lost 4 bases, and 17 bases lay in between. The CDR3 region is CSVNRAEVADTQYF. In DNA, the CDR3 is TGCAGCGTCAACAGGGCAGAAGTCGCAGATACGCAGTATTTT.

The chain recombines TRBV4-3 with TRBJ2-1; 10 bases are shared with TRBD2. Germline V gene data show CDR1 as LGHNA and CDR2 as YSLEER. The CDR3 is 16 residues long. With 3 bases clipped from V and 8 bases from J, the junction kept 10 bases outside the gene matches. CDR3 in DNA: TGCGCCAGCAGCCATTTAGCGGGGGGCCATTTCGATGAGCAGTTCTTC. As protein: CASSHLAGGHFDEQFF.

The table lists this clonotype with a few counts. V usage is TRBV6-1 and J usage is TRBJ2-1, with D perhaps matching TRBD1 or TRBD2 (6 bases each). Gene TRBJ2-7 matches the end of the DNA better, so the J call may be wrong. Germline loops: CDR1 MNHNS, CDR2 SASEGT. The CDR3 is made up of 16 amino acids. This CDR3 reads CASSDDVGGSYNEQYF. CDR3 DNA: TGTGCCAGCAGTGATGATGTCGGGGGCTCCTACAATGAGCAGTACTTC.

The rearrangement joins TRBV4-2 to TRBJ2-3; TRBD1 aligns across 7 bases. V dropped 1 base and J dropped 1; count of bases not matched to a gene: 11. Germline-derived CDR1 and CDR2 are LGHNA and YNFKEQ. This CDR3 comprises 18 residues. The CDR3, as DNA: TGTGCCAGCAGCCAAGGAGGGTATTCCGGGACAGGCACAGATACGCAGTATTTT. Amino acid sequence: CASSQGGYSGTGTDTQYF.

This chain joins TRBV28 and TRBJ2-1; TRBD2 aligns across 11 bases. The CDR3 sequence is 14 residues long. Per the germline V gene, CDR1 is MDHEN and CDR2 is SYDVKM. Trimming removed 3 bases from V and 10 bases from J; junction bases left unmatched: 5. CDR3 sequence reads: CASSFSGRAGEQFF. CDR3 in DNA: TGTGCCAGCAGTTTTAGCGGGAGGGCGGGGGAGCAGTTCTTC.

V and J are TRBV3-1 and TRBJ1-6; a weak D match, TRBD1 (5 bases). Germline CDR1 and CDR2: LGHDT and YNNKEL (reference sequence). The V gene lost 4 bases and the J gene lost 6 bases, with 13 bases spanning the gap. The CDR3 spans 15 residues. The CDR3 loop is CASSLGGRRNSPLHF. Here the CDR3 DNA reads TGTGCCAGCAGCCTCGGGGGACGGCGTAATTCACCCCTCCACTTT.

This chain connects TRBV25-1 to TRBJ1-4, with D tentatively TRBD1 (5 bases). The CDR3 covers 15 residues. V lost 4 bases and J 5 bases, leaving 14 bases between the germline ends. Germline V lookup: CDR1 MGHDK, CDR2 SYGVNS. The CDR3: CASSVTGLRNEKLFF. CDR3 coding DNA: TGTGCCAGCAGTGTGACGGGACTGCGAAATGAAAAACTGTTTTTT.

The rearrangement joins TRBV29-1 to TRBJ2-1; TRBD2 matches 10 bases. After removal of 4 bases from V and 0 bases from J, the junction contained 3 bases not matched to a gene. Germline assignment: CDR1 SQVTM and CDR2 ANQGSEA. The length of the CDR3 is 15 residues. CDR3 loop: CSVVASGSSYNEQFF. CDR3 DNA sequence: TGCAGCGTTGTGGCTAGCGGGAGCTCCTACAATGAGCAGTTCTTC.

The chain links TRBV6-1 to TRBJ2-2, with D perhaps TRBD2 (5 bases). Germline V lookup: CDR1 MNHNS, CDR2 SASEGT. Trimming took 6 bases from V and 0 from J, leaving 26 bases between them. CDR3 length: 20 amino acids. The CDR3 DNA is TGTGCCAGCAGCCTTGTACCCCGGGGTCTTGAGCTCGCGAACACCGGGGAGCTGTTTTTT. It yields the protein CASSLVPRGLELANTGELFF.

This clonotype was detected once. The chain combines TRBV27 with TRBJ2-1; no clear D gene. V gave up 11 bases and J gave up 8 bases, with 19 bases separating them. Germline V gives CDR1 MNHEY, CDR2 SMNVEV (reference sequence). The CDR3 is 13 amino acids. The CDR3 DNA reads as TGTGCCGCTGCCCGGTCCCTGAGCTATGAGCAGTTCTTC. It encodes CAAARSLSYEQFF.

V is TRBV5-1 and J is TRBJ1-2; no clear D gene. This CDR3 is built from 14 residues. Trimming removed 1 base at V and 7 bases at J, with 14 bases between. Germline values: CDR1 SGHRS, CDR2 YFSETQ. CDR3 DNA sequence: TGCGCCAGCAGCTTGTCCCCCACAGTGGGTGGCTACACCTTC. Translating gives CASSLSPTVGGYTF.

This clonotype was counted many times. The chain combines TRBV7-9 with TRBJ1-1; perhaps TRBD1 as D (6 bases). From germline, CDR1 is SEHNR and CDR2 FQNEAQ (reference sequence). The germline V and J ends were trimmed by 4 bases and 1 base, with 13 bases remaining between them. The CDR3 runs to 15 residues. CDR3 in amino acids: CASSSDRTPNTEAFF. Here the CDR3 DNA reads TGTGCCAGCAGCTCCGACAGGACTCCGAACACTGAAGCTTTCTTT.

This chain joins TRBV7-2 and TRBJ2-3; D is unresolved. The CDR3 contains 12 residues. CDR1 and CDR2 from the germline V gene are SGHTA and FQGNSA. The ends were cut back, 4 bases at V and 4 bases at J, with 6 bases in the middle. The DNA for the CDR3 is TGTGCCAGCAGCTATTATTCAGATACGCAGTATTTT. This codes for CASSYYSDTQYF.

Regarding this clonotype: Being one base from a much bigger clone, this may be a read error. The CDR3 is CGVADSNQPQHF. The CDR3 coding sequence is TGCGGCGTTGCGGATAGCAATCAGCCCCAGCATTTT. The genes are TRBV29-1 and TRBJ1-5; D unresolved. The CDR3 spans 12 residues. The germline gives CDR1 SQVTM, CDR2 ANQGSEA.

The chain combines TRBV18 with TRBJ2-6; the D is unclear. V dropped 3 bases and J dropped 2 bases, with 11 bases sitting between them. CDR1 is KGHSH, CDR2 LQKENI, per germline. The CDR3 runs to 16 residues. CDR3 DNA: TGTGCCAGCTCACCCTCAGCCAGTACTGGGGCCAACGTCCTGACTTTC. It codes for CASSPSASTGANVLTF. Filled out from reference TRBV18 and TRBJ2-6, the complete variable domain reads NAGVMQNPRHLVRRRGQEARLRCSPMKGHSHVYWYRQLPEEGLKFMVYLQKENIIDESGMPKERFSAEFPKEGPSILRIQQVVRGDSAAYFCASSPSASTGANVLTFGAGSRLTVL.

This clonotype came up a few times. The CDR3: CASSPVGFEQFF. CDR3 nucleotide sequence: TGTGCCAGCTCACCCGTGGGGTTTGAGCAGTTCTTC. The genes are TRBV18 and TRBJ2-1; no clear D gene. The ends were cut back, 3 bases at V and 9 bases at J, with 9 bases in the middle. CDR3 length: 12 amino acids. Per the germline V gene, CDR1 is KGHSH and CDR2 is LQKENI.

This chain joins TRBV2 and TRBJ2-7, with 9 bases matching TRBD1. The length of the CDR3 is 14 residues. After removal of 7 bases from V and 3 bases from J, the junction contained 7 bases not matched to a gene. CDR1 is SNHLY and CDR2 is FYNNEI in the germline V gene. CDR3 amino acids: CASNPGQGVYEQYF. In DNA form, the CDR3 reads TGTGCCAGCAATCCGGGACAGGGTGTCTACGAGCAGTACTTC.

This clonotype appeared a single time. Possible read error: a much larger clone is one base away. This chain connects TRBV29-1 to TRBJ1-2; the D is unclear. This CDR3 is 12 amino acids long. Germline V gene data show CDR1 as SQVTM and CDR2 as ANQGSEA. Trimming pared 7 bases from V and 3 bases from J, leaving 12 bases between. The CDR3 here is CSAQVVDYGYTF. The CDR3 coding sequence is TGCAGCGCTCAAGTTGTGGACTATGGCTACACCTTC.

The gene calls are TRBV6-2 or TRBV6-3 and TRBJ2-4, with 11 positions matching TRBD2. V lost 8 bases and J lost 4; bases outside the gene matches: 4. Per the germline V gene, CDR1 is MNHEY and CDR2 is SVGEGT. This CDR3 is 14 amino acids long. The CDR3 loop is CASPSGRPKNIQYF. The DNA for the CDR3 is TGTGCCAGCCCTAGCGGGAGGCCTAAAAACATTCAGTACTTC.

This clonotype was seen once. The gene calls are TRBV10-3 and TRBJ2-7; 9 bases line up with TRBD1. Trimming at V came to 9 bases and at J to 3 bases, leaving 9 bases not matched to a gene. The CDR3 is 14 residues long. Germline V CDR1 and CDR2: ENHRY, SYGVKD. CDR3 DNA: TGTGCCATTGCAATACAGGGGGCGTACTACGAGCAGTACTTC. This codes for CAIAIQGAYYEQYF.

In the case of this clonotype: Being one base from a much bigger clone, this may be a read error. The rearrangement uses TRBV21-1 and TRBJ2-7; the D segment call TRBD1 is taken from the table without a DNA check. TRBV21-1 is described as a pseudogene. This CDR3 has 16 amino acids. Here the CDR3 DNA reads TGTGCCAGCAGCAGAACCTTCCGGGACAACTTCTACGAGCAGTACTTC. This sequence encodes CASSRTFRDNFYEQYF.

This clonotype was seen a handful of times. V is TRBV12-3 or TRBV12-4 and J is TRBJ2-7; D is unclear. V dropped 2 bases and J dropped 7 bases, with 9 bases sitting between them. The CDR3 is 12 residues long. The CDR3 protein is CASSLWPEEQYF. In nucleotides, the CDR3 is TGTGCCAGCAGTTTATGGCCTGAGGAGCAGTACTTC.

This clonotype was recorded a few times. The DNA of the CDR3 is TGTGCCAGCAGCCCGACTACCTTGGTATCGTACTTC. Encoded protein: CASSPTTLVSYF. The J gene is TRBJ2-5, the V gene TRBV11-2; maybe TRBD2 (5 bases). The CDR3 runs 12 residues. CDR1 is SGHAT and CDR2 is FQNNGV in the germline V gene. Trimming pared 5 bases from V and 13 bases from J, leaving 17 bases between.

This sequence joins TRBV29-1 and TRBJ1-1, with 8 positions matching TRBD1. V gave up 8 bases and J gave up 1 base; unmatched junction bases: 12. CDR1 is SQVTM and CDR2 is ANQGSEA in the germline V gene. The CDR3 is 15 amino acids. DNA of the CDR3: TGCAGCCCACCTCAGGGGGCTAACAGGAACACTGAAGCTTTCTTT. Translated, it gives CSPPQGANRNTEAFF.

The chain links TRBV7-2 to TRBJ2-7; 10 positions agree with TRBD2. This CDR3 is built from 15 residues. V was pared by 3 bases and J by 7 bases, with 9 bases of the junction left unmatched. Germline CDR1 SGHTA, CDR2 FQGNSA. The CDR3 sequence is CASSLSSGGVDEQYF. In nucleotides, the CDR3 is TGTGCCAGCAGCTTGTCTAGCGGGGGAGTAGATGAGCAGTACTTC.

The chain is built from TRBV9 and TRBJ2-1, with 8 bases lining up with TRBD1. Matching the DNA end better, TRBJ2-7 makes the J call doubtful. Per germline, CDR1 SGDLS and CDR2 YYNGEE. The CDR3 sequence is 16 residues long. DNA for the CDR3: TGTGCCAGCAGCGTGGGTGCAGGGGGCCCCTACAATGAGCAGTACTTC. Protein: CASSVGAGGPYNEQYF.

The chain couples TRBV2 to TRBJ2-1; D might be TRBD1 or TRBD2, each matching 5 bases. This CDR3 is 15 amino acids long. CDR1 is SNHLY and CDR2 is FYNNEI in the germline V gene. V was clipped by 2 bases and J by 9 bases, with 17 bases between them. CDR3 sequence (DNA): TGTGCCAGCAGTGAATTGTTGGGGGACGGAGGTGAGCAGTTCTTC. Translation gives CASSELLGDGGEQFF.

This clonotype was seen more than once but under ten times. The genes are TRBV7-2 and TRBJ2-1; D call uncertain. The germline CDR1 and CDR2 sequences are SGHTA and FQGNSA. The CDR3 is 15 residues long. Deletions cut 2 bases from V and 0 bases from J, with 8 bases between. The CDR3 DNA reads TGTGCCAGCAGCTTATTGGCAAACTCCTACAATGAGCAGTTCTTC. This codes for CASSLLANSYNEQFF.